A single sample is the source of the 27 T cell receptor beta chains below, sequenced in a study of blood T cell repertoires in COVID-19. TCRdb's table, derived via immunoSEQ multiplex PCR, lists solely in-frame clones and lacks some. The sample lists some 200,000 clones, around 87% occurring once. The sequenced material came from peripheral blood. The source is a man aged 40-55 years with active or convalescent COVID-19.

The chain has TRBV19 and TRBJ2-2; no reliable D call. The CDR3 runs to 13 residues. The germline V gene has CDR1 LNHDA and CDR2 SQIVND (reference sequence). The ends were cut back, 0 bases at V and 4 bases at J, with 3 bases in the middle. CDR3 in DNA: TGTGCCAGTAGTATAGACAGCACCGGGGAGCTGTTTTTT. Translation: CASSIDSTGELFF.

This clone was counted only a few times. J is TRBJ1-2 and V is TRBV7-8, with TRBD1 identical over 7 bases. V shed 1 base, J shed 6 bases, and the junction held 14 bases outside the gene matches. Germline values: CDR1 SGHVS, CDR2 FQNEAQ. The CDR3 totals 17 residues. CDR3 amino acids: CASSLVETGESGNGYTF. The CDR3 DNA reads TGTGCCAGCAGCTTAGTTGAAACAGGGGAATCCGGGAATGGCTACACCTTC.

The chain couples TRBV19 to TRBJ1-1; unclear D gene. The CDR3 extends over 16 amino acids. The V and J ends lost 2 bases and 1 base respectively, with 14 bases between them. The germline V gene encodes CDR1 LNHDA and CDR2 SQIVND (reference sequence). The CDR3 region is CASSIRRAGKNTEAFF. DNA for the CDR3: TGTGCCAGTAGTATAAGAAGGGCGGGAAAGAACACTGAAGCTTTCTTT.

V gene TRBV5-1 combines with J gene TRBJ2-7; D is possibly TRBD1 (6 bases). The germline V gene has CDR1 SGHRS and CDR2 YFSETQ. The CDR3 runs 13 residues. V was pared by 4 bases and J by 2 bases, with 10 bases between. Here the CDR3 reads CASSIGGTYEQYF. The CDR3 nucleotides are TGCGCCAGCAGCATAGGGGGAACCTACGAGCAGTACTTC.

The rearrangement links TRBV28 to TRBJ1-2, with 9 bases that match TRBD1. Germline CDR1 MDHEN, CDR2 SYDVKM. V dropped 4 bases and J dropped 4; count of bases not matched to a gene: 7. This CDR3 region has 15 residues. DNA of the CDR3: TGTGCCAGCAGTTCCTCGGGACAGGGTGCCTATGGCTACACCTTC. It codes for CASSSSGQGAYGYTF.

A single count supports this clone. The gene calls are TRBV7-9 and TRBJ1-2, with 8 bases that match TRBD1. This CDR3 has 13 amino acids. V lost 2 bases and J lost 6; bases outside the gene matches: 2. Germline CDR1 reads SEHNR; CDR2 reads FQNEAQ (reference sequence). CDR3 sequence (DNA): TGTGCCAGCAGCTTATGGACAGGGAATGGCTACACCTTC. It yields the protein CASSLWTGNGYTF.

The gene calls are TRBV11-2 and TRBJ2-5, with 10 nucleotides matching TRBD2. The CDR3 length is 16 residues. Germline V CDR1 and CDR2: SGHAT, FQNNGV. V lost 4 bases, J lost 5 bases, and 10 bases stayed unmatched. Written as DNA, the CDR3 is TGTGCCAGCAGCTCCCGAGCGGGGGGGCCGGGGGAGACCCAGTACTTC. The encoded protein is CASSSRAGGPGETQYF. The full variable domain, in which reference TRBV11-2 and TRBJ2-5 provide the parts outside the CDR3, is EAGVAQSPRYKIIEKRQSVAFWCNPISGHATLYWYQQILGQGPKLLIQFQNNGVVDDSQLPKDRFSAERLKGVDSTLKIQPAKLEDSAVYLCASSSRAGGPGETQYFGPGTRLLVL.

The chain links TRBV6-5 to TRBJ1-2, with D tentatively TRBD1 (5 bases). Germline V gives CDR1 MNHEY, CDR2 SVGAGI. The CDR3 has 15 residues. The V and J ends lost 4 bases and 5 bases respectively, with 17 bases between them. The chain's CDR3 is CASSSAGHKGYGYTF. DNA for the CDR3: TGTGCCAGCAGTTCAGCAGGGCATAAGGGGTATGGCTACACCTTC.

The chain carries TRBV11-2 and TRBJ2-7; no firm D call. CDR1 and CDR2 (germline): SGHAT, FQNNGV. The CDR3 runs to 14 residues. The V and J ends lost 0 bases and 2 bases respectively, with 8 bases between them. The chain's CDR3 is CASSLENNPYEQYF. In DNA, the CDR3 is TGTGCCAGCAGCTTAGAAAACAATCCCTACGAGCAGTACTTC.

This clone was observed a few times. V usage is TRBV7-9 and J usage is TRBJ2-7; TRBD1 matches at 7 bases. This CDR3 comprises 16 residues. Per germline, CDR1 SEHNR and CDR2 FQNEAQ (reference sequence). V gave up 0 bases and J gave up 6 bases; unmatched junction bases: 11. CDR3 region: CASSLAAGTDLGEQYF. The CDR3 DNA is TGTGCCAGCAGCTTAGCAGCCGGGACAGATCTAGGCGAGCAGTACTTC.

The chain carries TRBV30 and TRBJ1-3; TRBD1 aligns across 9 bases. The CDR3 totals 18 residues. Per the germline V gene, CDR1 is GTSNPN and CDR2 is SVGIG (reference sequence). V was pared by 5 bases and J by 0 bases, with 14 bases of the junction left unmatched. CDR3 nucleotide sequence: TGTGCCTGGGGGGGCTACCGGGGACAGGGCGACTCTGGAAACACCATATATTTT. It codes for CAWGGYRGQGDSGNTIYF.

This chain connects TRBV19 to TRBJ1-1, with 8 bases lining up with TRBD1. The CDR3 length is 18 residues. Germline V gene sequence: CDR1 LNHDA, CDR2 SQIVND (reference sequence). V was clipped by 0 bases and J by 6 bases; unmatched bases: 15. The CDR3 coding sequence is TGTGCCAGTAGTATAGATCATCGTGGCAGGGGGCGCATCTCTGAAGCTTTCTTT. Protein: CASSIDHRGRGRISEAFF.

The CDR3 loop is CASSRDRGATEAFF. The CDR3 coding sequence is TGTGCCAGCAGCCGGGACAGGGGTGCCACTGAAGCTTTCTTT. V gene TRBV7-3 combines with J gene TRBJ1-1, with 10 bases matching TRBD1. Germline V gives CDR1 SGHTA, CDR2 FQGTGA. The trim removed 5 bases at V and 4 bases at J, leaving 4 bases unmatched. This CDR3 is 14 amino acids long.

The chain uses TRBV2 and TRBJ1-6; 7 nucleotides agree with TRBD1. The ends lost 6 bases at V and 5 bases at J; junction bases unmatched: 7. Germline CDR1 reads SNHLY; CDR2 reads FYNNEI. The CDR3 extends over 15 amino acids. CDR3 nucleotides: TGTGCCAGCAGCCCACAGGGGTTTAATAATTCACCCCTCCACTTT. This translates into CASSPQGFNNSPLHF.

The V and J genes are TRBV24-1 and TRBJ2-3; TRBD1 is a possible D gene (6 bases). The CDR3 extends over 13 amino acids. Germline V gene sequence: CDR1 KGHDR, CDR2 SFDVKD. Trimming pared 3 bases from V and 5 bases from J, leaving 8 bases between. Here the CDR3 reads CATSDGGEDTQYF. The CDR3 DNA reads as TGTGCCACCAGTGATGGGGGCGAAGATACGCAGTATTTT.

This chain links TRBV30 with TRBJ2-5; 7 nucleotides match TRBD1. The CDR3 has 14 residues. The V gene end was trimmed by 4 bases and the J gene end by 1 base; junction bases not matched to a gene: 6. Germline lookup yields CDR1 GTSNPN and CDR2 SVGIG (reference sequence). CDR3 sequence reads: CAWNRGGGQETQYF. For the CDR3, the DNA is TGTGCCTGGAACAGGGGTGGGGGCCAAGAGACCCAGTACTTC.

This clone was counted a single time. Here the CDR3 DNA reads TGTGCCAGCAGTTACCGGGGGGGGGCCCAAAACGGGGAGCTGTTTTTT. This codes for CASSYRGGAQNGELFF. The J gene is TRBJ2-2, the V gene TRBV6-5; 8 bases are a match to TRBD2. This CDR3 is 16 amino acids long. V was clipped by 2 bases and J by 7 bases; unmatched bases: 9. Germline-derived CDR1 and CDR2 are MNHEY and SVGAGI.

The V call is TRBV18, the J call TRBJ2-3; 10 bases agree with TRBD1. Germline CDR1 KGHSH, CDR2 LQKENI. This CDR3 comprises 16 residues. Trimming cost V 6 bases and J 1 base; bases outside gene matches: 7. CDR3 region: CASSGTGEVGTDTQYF. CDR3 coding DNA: TGTGCCAGCTCGGGGACAGGGGAGGTTGGCACAGATACGCAGTATTTT.

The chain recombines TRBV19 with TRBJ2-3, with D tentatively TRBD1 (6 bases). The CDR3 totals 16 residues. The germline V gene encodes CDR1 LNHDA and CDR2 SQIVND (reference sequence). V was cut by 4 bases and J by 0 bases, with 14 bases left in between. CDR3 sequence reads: CASSTVRGASTDTQYF. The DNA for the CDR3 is TGTGCCAGTAGTACCGTCAGGGGCGCAAGCACAGATACGCAGTATTTT.

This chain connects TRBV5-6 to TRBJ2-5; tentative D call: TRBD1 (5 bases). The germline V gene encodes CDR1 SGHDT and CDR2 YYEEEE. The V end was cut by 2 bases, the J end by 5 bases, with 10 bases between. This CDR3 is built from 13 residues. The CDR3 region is CASSLGPGETQYF. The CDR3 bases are TGTGCCAGCAGCTTAGGTCCAGGGGAGACCCAGTACTTC.

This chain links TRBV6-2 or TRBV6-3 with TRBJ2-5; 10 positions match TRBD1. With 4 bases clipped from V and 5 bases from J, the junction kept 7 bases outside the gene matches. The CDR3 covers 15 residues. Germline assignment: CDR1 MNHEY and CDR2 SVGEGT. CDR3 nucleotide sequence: TGTGCCAGCAGTTGGACAGGGGGGTCGGTGGAGACCCAGTACTTC. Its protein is CASSWTGGSVETQYF.

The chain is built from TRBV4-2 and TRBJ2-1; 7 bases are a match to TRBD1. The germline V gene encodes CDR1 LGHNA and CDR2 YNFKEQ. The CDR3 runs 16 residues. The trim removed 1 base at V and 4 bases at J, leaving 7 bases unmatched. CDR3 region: CASSQVSGTAYNEQFF. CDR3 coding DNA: TGTGCCAGCAGCCAAGTTTCCGGGACAGCATACAATGAGCAGTTCTTC.

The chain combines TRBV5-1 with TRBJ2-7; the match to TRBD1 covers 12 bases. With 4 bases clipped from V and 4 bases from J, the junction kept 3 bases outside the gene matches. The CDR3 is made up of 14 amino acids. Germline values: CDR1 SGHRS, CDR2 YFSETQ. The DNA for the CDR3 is TGCGCCAGCAGCAAGGGACAGGGGGCTTACGAGCAGTACTTC. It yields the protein CASSKGQGAYEQYF. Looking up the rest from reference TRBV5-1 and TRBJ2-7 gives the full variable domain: KAGVTQTPRYLIKTRGQQVTLSCSPISGHRSVSWYQQTPGQGLQFLFEYFSETQRNKGNFPGRFSGRQFSNSRSEMNVSTLELGDSALYLCASSKGQGAYEQYFGPGTRLTVT.

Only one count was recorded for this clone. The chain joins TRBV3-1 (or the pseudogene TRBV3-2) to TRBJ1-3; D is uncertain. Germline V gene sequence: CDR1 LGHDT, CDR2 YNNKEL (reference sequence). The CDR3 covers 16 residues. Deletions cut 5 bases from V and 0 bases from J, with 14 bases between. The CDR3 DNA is TGTGCCAGCAGCTACAGCCGCGTCCGCTCTGGAAACACCATATATTTT. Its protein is CASSYSRVRSGNTIYF.

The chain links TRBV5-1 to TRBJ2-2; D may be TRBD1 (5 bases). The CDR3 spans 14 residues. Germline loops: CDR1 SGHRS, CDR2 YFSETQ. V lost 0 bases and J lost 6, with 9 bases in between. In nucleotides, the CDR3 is TGCGCCAGCAGCTTGGCGTTAGGGGCCGGGGAGCTGTTTTTT. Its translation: CASSLALGAGELFF. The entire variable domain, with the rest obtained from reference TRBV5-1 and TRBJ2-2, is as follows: KAGVTQTPRYLIKTRGQQVTLSCSPISGHRSVSWYQQTPGQGLQFLFEYFSETQRNKGNFPGRFSGRQFSNSRSEMNVSTLELGDSALYLCASSLALGAGELFFGEGSRLTVL.

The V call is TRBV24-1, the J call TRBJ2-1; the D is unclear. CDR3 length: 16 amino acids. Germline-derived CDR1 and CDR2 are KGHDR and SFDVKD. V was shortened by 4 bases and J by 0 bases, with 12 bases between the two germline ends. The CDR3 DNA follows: TGTGCCACCAGTGACCTTAACCCGAGCTCCTACAATGAGCAGTTCTTC. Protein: CATSDLNPSSYNEQFF.

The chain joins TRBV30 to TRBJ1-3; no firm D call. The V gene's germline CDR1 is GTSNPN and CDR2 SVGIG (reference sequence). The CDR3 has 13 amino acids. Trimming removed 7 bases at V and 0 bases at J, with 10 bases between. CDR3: CASFKSSGNTIYF. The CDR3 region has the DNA TGTGCCTCGTTTAAGAGCTCTGGAAACACCATATATTTT.